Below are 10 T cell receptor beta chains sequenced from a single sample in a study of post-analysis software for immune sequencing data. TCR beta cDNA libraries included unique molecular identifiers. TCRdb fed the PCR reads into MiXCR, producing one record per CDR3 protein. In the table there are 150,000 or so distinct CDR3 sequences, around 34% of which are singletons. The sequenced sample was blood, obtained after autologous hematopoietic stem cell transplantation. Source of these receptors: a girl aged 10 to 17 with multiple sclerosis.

The DNA for the CDR3 is TGTGCCAGCAGCCAAGATAGGGCCGGACAGGGGGCGACGAACACTGAAGCTTTCTTT. Translated, it gives CASSQDRAGQGATNTEAFF. The chain joins TRBV3-1 to TRBJ1-1, with 11 bases aligning to TRBD1. Germline V gene lookup returns CDR1 LGHDT and CDR2 YNNKEL (reference sequence). Unmatched junction bases numbered 10, after V lost 0 bases and J lost 1 base. The CDR3 covers 19 residues. The variable domain in full, with the rest retrieved from reference TRBV3-1 and TRBJ1-1, is DTAVSQTPKYLVTQMGNDKSIKCEQNLGHDTMYWYKQDSKKFLKIMFSYNNKELIINETVPNRFSPKSPDKAHLNLHINSLELGDSAVYFCASSQDRAGQGATNTEAFFGQGTRLTVV.

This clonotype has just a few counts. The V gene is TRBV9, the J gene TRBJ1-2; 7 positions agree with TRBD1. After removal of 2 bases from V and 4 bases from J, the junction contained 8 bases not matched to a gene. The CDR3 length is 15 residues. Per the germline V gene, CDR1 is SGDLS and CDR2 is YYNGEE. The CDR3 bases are TGTGCCAGCAGCGTGAGGACAGGTAACGGCTATGGCTACACCTTC. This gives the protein CASSVRTGNGYGYTF.

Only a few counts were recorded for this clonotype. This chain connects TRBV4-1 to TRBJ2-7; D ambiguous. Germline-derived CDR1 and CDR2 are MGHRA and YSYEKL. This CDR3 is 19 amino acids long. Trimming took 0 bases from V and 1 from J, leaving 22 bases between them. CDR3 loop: CASSQDVVGQSYISYEQYF. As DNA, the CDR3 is TGCGCCAGCAGCCAAGATGTGGTTGGGCAGTCCTACATTTCCTACGAGCAGTACTTC.

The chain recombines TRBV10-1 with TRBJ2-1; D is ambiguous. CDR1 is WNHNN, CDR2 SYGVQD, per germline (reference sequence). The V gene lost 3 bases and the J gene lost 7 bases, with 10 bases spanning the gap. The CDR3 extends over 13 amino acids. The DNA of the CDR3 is TGCGCCAGCAGTGAATGGGAAACTAATGAGCAGTTCTTC. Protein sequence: CASSEWETNEQFF.

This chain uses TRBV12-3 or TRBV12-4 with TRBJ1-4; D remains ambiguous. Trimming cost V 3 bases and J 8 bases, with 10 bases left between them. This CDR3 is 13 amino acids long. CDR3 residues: CASSFMSGEKLFF. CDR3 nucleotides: TGTGCCAGCAGTTTTATGTCTGGAGAAAAACTGTTTTTT.

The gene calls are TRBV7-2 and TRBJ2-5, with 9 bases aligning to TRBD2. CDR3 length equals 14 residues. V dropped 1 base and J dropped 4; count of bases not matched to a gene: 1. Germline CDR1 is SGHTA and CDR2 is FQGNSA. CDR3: CASSLVAGAETQYF. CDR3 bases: TGTGCCAGCAGCTTAGTAGCGGGAGCAGAGACCCAGTACTTC.

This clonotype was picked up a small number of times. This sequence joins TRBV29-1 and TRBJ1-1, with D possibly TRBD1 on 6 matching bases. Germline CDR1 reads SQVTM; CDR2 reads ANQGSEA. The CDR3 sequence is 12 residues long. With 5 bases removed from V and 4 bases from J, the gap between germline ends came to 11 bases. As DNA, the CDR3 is TGCAGCGTTAAGGGGGTTGGCACTGAAGCTTTCTTT. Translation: CSVKGVGTEAFF.

CDR3 DNA: TGTGCCAGCAGTCCACTCGACCGACTAGCGGGGGGTTCCTACGAGCAGTACTTC. Protein sequence: CASSPLDRLAGGSYEQYF. The rearrangement links TRBV27 to TRBJ2-7; TRBD2 matches at 13 bases. V gave up 5 bases and J gave up 1 base; unmatched junction bases: 11. Germline CDR1 MNHEY, CDR2 SMNVEV (reference sequence). The CDR3 has 18 residues.

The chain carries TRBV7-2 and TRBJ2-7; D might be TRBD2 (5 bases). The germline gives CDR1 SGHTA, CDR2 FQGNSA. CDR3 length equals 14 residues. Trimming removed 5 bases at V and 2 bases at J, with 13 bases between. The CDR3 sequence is CASSELVGTYEQYF. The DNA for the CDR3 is TGTGCCAGCAGCGAACTAGTGGGAACCTACGAGCAGTACTTC.

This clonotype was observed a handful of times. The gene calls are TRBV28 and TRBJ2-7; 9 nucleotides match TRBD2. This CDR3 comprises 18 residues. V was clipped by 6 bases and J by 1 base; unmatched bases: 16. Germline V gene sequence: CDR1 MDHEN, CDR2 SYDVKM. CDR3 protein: CASSSVLMRGRVSYEQYF. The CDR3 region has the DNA TGTGCCAGCAGCTCCGTACTGATGCGCGGGAGGGTATCCTACGAGCAGTACTTC.